This T cell receptor beta chain comes out of a study of T cell responses to AZD1222 COVID-19 vaccine. Points on this clone: The antigen remains unidentified.

The CDR3 loop spans 14 amino acids. The ends lost 8 bases at V and 5 bases at J; junction bases unmatched: 11. Germline CDR1 MNHEY, CDR2 SMNVEV (reference sequence). Libraries were prepared by immunoSEQ multiplex PCR; TCRdb keeps only in-frame clonotypes and omits some of them. The sample includes about 150,000 clones, 80% to 90% of them seen just once. Overall study findings and caveats: When two AZD1222 doses had been given, Spike-specific TCR breadth and depth rose.

This material consisted of peripheral blood, taken after recovery from COVID-19. This TCR derives from an adult who had recovered from COVID-19. The rearrangement joins TRBV27 to TRBJ2-7; 8 bases are shared with TRBD1. The CDR3 DNA reads TGTGCCAGCTCCCGGGCAGGGGGCCGGAACGAGCAGTACTTC. Translation: CASSRAGGRNEQYF.